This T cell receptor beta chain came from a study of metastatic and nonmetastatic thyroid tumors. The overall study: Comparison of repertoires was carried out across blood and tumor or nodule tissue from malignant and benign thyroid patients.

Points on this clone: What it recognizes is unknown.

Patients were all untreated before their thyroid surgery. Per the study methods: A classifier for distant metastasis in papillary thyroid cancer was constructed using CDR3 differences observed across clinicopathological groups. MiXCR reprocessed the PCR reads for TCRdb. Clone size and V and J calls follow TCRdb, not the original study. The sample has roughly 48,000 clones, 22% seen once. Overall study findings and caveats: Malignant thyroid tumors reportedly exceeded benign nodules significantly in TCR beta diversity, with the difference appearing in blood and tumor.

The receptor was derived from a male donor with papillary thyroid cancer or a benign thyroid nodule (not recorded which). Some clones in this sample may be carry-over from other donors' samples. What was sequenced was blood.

The CDR3 nucleotides are TGTGCCAGCAGCCAGGGCTTCTATGGCTACACCTTC. Protein product: CASSQGFYGYTF. The chain couples TRBV3-1 to TRBJ1-2, with D unclear. The CDR3 covers 12 residues. Per germline, CDR1 LGHDT and CDR2 YNNKEL (reference sequence). V was shortened by 3 bases and J by 4 bases, with 6 bases between the two germline ends.